The rows below give T cell receptor beta chains drawn from one sample of a study of early T cells in non-severe SARS-CoV-2 infection. TCRdb recomputed calls from the 5' RACE reads with MiXCR, one row per CDR3 protein. The repertoire holds around 30,000 distinct CDR3 sequences, with about 6% as singletons. Sample: whole blood. These receptors came from an adult who was a healthcare worker with PCR-confirmed SARS-CoV-2 infection or an uninfected control (not recorded which). CDR3s include the opening cysteine and the closing phenylalanine or tryptophan. D genes are given only for firm matches. Not all rows give a size; the values are once, few, many and, for expanded clones, a class.

V	size	J	D	DNA	CDR3
TRBV18	many	TRBJ2-3	NA	TGTGCCAGCTCACCAACAGGGTCGACAGATACGCAGTATTTT	CASSPTGSTDTQYF
TRBV4-2	many	TRBJ2-3	NA	TGTGCCAGCAGCCAAGAGCTGTTGCGTCTTAGCACAGATACGCAGTATTTT	CASSQELLRLSTDTQYF
TRBV7-2	many	TRBJ1-2	NA	TGTGCCAGCAGCTGGGACTCGTCTGGCTACACCTTC	CASSWDSSGYTF
TRBV4-2	NA	TRBJ2-3	TRBD1	TGTGCCAGCAGCCAACAGACAGGGGGAGCAGATACGCAGTATTTT	CASSQQTGGADTQYF
TRBV6-1	NA	TRBJ1-3	NA	TGTGCCAGCAGTGAAGGGCCTGGAAACACCATATATTTT	CASSEGPGNTIYF
TRBV30	many	TRBJ2-1	TRBD1	TGTGCCTGGAGTGCTATGGGACAGGTCAATGAGCAGTTCTTC	CAWSAMGQVNEQFF
TRBV12-3/TRBV12-4	NA	TRBJ1-4	TRBD1	TGTGCGAGCAGACAGGGGGCGGGTGAAAAACTGTTTTTT	CASRQGAGEKLFF
TRBV7-8	NA	TRBJ1-5	NA	TGTGCCAGCAGCTTATTGGGGGCAGATCAGCCCCAGCATTTT	CASSLLGADQPQHF
TRBV30	few	TRBJ2-3	TRBD2	TGTGCCTGGAGACGTAGCGGGGTACACACAGATACGCAGTATTTT	CAWRRSGVHTDTQYF
TRBV12-3/TRBV12-4	many	TRBJ1-1	NA	TGTGCCAGCAGGCCAGGGTTTCTGCACACTGAAGCTTTCTTT	CASRPGFLHTEAFF
TRBV6-1	NA	TRBJ2-7	NA	TGTGCCGTCCAGGGCGGAGGGTACGAGCAGAACTTC	CAVQGGGYEQNF
TRBV28	NA	TRBJ2-7	TRBD1	TGTGCCAGCAGCGAAAGTGACAGGGTGCGTGGGCAGTACTTC	CASSESDRVRGQYF
TRBV12-3/TRBV12-4	few	TRBJ2-3	TRBD2	TGTGCCAGCAGTTTTAGCGGGGGGGCCCGCCCTAGCACAGATACGCAGTATTTT	CASSFSGGARPSTDTQYF
TRBV29-1	many	TRBJ2-3	NA	TGCAGCGTTGAGTGGGGCACAGATACGCAGTATTTT	CSVEWGTDTQYF
TRBV12-3/TRBV12-4	many	TRBJ2-4	NA	TGTGCCAGCAGTTTAGCCCGTGGGGCCAAAAACATTCAGTACTTC	CASSLARGAKNIQYF
TRBV20-1	few	TRBJ2-1	NA	TGCAGTGCTATCCGGGACGGATCGTACAATGAGCAGTTCTTC	CSAIRDGSYNEQFF
TRBV7-6	many	TRBJ2-1	NA	TGTGCCAGCAGCTTAAGGACGAGCTCCTACAATGAGCAGTTCTTC	CASSLRTSSYNEQFF
TRBV29-1	many	TRBJ2-1	TRBD2	TGCAGCGTTGAAGATGGCGAGCGGGGGGCATACAATGAGCAGTTCTTC	CSVEDGERGAYNEQFF
TRBV5-1	many	TRBJ1-1	NA	TGCGCCAGCAGCCTTAAGGGTCGGGACGCTGAAGCTTTCTTT	CASSLKGRDAEAFF
TRBV7-2	NA	TRBJ1-4	NA	TGTGCCAGCAGCCGGGGAGCAACTAATGAAAAACTGTTTTTT	CASSRGATNEKLFF
TRBV7-2	many	TRBJ2-7	NA	TGTGCCAGCAGCTTAGGAGGGACACGTAAAATGGAGCAGTACTTC	CASSLGGTRKMEQYF
TRBV10-3	many	TRBJ2-7	NA	TGTGCCACCGCACAGGCCGGGACCCTTTCACACGAGCAGTACTTC	CATAQAGTLSHEQYF
TRBV20-1	many	TRBJ2-2	NA	TGCAGTGCTAGAGCTAGGACTGCCACCGGGGAGCTGTTTTTT	CSARARTATGELFF
TRBV10-3	many	TRBJ2-3	NA	TGTGCCATCAGCCTCGGGACGGCAGATACGCAGTATTTT	CAISLGTADTQYF
TRBV9	many	TRBJ2-1	TRBD2	TGTGCCAGCAGCGATTCAGCGGGGGCACACTCCTACAATGAGCAGTTCTTC	CASSDSAGAHSYNEQFF
TRBV7-2	many	TRBJ2-7	NA	TGTGCCAGCAGCCCCCAGGTGGGCTCCTACGAGCAGTACTTC	CASSPQVGSYEQYF
TRBV20-1	many	TRBJ1-5	NA	TGCAGTGCTGTAAGGGGGGGGAATCAGCCCCAGCATTTT	CSAVRGGNQPQHF
TRBV19	once	TRBJ2-1	NA	TGTGCCAGTAGTATAAGTGGTGAGCAGTTCTTC	CASSISGEQFF
TRBV7-9	many	TRBJ2-7	NA	TGTGCCAGCAGCTTAAATGGGTACGAGCAGTACTTC	CASSLNGYEQYF
TRBV7-9	many	TRBJ2-7	TRBD1	TGTGCCAGCACTCAGACAGGGCCTTACGAGCAGTACTTC	CASTQTGPYEQYF
TRBV7-2	NA	TRBJ2-1	NA	TGTGCCAGCAGCCTCACGACAGGACCCTACAATGAGCAGTTCTTC	CASSLTTGPYNEQFF
TRBV11-2	NA	TRBJ2-4	TRBD1	TGTGCCAGCAGCCGAAACCAGGGGGCGAACATTCAGTACTTC	CASSRNQGANIQYF
TRBV6-2/TRBV6-3	many	TRBJ2-1	NA	TGTGCCAGCAGATACAGAGACGGTGAGCAGTTCTTC	CASRYRDGEQFF
TRBV7-9	many	TRBJ2-3	TRBD1	TGTGCCAGCTGCAGGGACAGGGCTCCAGATACGCAGTATTTT	CASCRDRAPDTQYF
TRBV6-2/TRBV6-3	many	TRBJ2-7	NA	TGTGCCAGCAAGAACCCCGGGACACCCTACGAGCAGTACTTC	CASKNPGTPYEQYF
TRBV19	NA	TRBJ2-7	TRBD1	TGTGCCAGTAGTAGCGCCGGGACAGGACATGGCCTCGAGCAGTACTTC	CASSSAGTGHGLEQYF
TRBV2	few	TRBJ2-1	NA	TGTGCCAGCAGGGGGACTGAATACAATGAGCAGTTCTTC	CASRGTEYNEQFF
TRBV12-3/TRBV12-4	many	TRBJ2-6	NA	TGTGCCAGCATCAGCTCTGGGGCCAACGTCCTGACTTTC	CASISSGANVLTF
TRBV20-1	many	TRBJ2-4	TRBD1	TGCAGTGCGCCACAGGCCCCGGGACAGACATTCAAAAACATTCAGTACTTC	CSAPQAPGQTFKNIQYF
TRBV20-1	NA	TRBJ2-7	NA	TGCAGTGCTAGGTCTAGCAGGGGCTACGAGCAGTACTTC	CSARSSRGYEQYF
TRBV10-3	many	TRBJ2-1	TRBD2	TGTGCCACCGGACGGGGGGATGAGCAGTTCTTC	CATGRGDEQFF
TRBV12-3/TRBV12-4	many	TRBJ1-1	NA	TGTGCCAGCAGTTTTAAGCCGTCTGGTCGGACGGCTTTCTTT	CASSFKPSGRTAFF
TRBV12-3/TRBV12-4	many	TRBJ2-3	NA	TGTGCCAGCAGTTTTCTGGGCACAGATACGCAGTATTTT	CASSFLGTDTQYF
TRBV12-3/TRBV12-4	few	TRBJ2-4	TRBD1	TGTGCCAGCAGTTTTAGCAGGGGGAGCAAAAACATTCAGTACTTC	CASSFSRGSKNIQYF
TRBV10-3	many	TRBJ2-2	NA	TGTGCCACCGCGGTTGCCCCCGCCCCGACCGGGGAGCTGTTTTTT	CATAVAPAPTGELFF
TRBV28	many	TRBJ2-7	NA	TGTGCCAGCCGCGGAGACGGCTACGAGCAGTACTTC	CASRGDGYEQYF
TRBV18	few	TRBJ2-7	NA	TGTGCCAGCTCACGTGACATGAGGACAGCCTACGAGCAGTACTTC	CASSRDMRTAYEQYF
TRBV11-2	many	TRBJ2-5	TRBD1	TGTGCCAGCAGCTTGGGACAGCTACAAGAGACCCAGTACTTC	CASSLGQLQETQYF
TRBV7-2	many	TRBJ1-6	NA	TGTGCCAGCCACGTAAGGGATTCACCCCTCCACTTT	CASHVRDSPLHF
TRBV4-3	NA	TRBJ1-1	TRBD1	TGCGCCAGCAGCCAGGACAGGGGAAGGGTCTCTGAAGCTTTCTTT	CASSQDRGRVSEAFF
TRBV29-1	few	TRBJ1-5	NA	TGCAGCGTGGGGGACACGGGGCAGCCCCAGCATTTT	CSVGDTGQPQHF
TRBV2	many	TRBJ1-6	TRBD1	TGTGCCAGCAGCGAGACAGGGCCAGGGTCACCCCTCCACTTT	CASSETGPGSPLHF
TRBV11-3	many	TRBJ2-1	TRBD2	TGTGCCAGCAGTCATGGGGGACTAGCGAAATACAATGAGCAGTTCTTC	CASSHGGLAKYNEQFF
TRBV12-3/TRBV12-4	many	TRBJ1-1	NA	TGTGCCAGCAGTTTTATTGAGACTGAAGCTTTCTTT	CASSFIETEAFF
TRBV28	few	TRBJ2-1	TRBD2	TGTGCCAGCCTGGCGGGAGGGCCGGCTGAGCAGTTCTTC	CASLAGGPAEQFF
TRBV4-1	many	TRBJ2-3	TRBD2	TGCGCCAGCAGCCAAGGGTTCACTAGCGGGAGCGACACGCAGTATTTT	CASSQGFTSGSDTQYF
TRBV7-9	NA	TRBJ2-5	NA	TGTGCCAGCAGCTTAAATTACGGGACGCAGACCCAGTGCTTC	CASSLNYGTQTQCF